Below are 23 T cell receptor beta chains sequenced from a single sample in a study of cytomegalovirus exposure and HLA in healthy donors. The PCR employed 60 Vbeta primers together with 13 Jbeta primers. Repertoires were generated with immunoSEQ multiplex PCR, while TCRdb's copy carries only in-frame clones and drops some. The sample holds about 81,000 clones, around 80% seen once. Sequencing was done on a sample of PBMCs. Receptors were obtained from a man between 50 and 59 years old in good health and CMV-seropositive.

The V call is TRBV10-3, the J call TRBJ2-7; 7 positions agree with TRBD2. This CDR3 is built from 12 residues. Trimming cost V 2 bases and J 5 bases; bases outside gene matches: 0. Germline V gives CDR1 ENHRY, CDR2 SYGVKD. DNA for the CDR3: TGTGCCATCAGTGAGCGGGAGGACGAGCAGTACTTC. It is translated as CAISEREDEQYF.

This sequence joins TRBV11-3 and TRBJ1-1, with D uncertain. Germline lookup yields CDR1 SGHNT and CDR2 YENEEA. This CDR3 is built from 12 residues. Deletions cut 5 bases from V and 4 bases from J, with 8 bases between. The CDR3 here is CASSATRTEAFF. In DNA form, the CDR3 reads TGTGCCAGCAGCGCCACGCGCACTGAAGCTTTCTTT.

This chain joins TRBV5-6 and TRBJ1-2; a weak D match, TRBD1 (5 bases). V was trimmed by 1 base and J by 2 bases, leaving 15 bases between them. Germline lookup yields CDR1 SGHDT and CDR2 YYEEEE. This CDR3 spans 16 amino acids. CDR3 in amino acids: CASSLTSGGVNYGYTF. CDR3 bases: TGTGCCAGCAGCTTGACATCGGGGGGGGTGAACTATGGCTACACCTTC.

The chain has TRBV20-1 and TRBJ2-7; 7 positions match TRBD1. Germline V gene sequence: CDR1 DFQATT, CDR2 SNEGSKA (reference sequence). Losses at the gene ends were 5 bases for V and 6 bases for J; bases not matched to a gene: 4. This CDR3 is built from 11 residues. In nucleotides, the CDR3 is TGCAGTGCTCAAGGGGGCGGCGAGCAGTACTTC. Residues: CSAQGGGEQYF.

The chain combines TRBV6-5 with TRBJ1-1; unclear D gene. The V end lost 6 bases, the J end lost 8 bases, and 13 bases lay between the germline ends. This CDR3 region has 12 residues. CDR1 is MNHEY and CDR2 is SVGAGI in the germline V gene. CDR3 sequence reads: CASRFAGWEAFF. Written as DNA, the CDR3 is TGTGCCAGCAGGTTTGCAGGTTGGGAAGCTTTCTTT.

The V and J genes are TRBV5-1 and TRBJ2-2; TRBD1 agrees at 10 bases. Germline V CDR1 and CDR2: SGHRS, YFSETQ. Trimming cost V 3 bases and J 5 bases; bases outside gene matches: 7. This CDR3 contains 16 residues. CDR3 coding DNA: TGCGCCAGCAGCTACCGGGACAGGGGCCCGACCGGGGAGCTGTTTTTT. This sequence encodes CASSYRDRGPTGELFF.

Note on this clone: At one end the junction does not follow the germline gene, possibly because of a read error. V is TRBV2 and J is TRBJ2-4; the D is unclear. This CDR3 has 14 residues. Germline V lookup: CDR1 SNHLY, CDR2 FYNNEI. CDR3 DNA sequence: TGTGCCAGCAGTGAATTAGTCAGGAAAAACAGTCAGTACTTC. Protein product: CASSELVRKNSQYF.

The chain joins TRBV18 to TRBJ1-2; D is unclear. CDR3 length: 13 amino acids. Germline lookup yields CDR1 KGHSH and CDR2 LQKENI. V lost 2 bases and J lost 2, with 6 bases in between. The CDR3 coding sequence is TGTGCCAGCTCACCAGGGCAGAACTATGGCTACACCTTC. Amino acids: CASSPGQNYGYTF.

The chain has TRBV19 and TRBJ2-2; TRBD1 aligns across 10 bases. V dropped 6 bases and J dropped 4; count of bases not matched to a gene: 2. In germline, CDR1 is LNHDA, CDR2 SQIVND (reference sequence). The CDR3 runs to 14 residues. The CDR3 sequence: CASRTGGFTGELFF. The CDR3 coding sequence is TGTGCCAGTAGGACAGGGGGCTTCACCGGGGAGCTGTTTTTT.

This clone occurred a few times. The chain joins TRBV7-9 to TRBJ2-3; weak D call: TRBD2 (6 bases). The length of the CDR3 is 16 residues. Germline CDR1 SEHNR, CDR2 FQNEAQ (reference sequence). Trimming shortened V by 4 bases and J by 4 bases, and 18 bases separated the two germline ends. CDR3 bases: TGTGCCAGCAGCTCCTTGGGAGGAAAAAAAGCAGATACGCAGTATTTT. Its translation: CASSSLGGKKADTQYF.

As concerns this clone: The junction differs from germline at one of its ends, possibly a read error. The chain combines TRBV19 with TRBJ2-4, with D possibly being TRBD1 (6 bases). The CDR3 spans 20 residues. Per the germline V gene, CDR1 is LNHDA and CDR2 is SQIVND (reference sequence). Written as DNA, the CDR3 is TGTGCCAGTAGTATAGAGGACAGCAGCGGCGGTCTAATGGCCAAAAACAGTCAGTACTTC. It codes for CASSIEDSSGGLMAKNSQYF.

This clone occurred a few times. J is TRBJ1-3 and V is TRBV19; 8 nucleotides agree with TRBD1. CDR3 length: 17 amino acids. Germline V gene lookup returns CDR1 LNHDA and CDR2 SQIVND (reference sequence). The junction had 9 bases not matched to a gene; V was cut back by 5 bases and J by 0 bases. The CDR3 region is CASSYFRDRSSGNTIYF. The CDR3 DNA is TGTGCCAGTAGTTATTTTCGGGACAGGAGCTCTGGAAACACCATATATTTT.

In regard to this clone: A junction end diverges from the germline sequence, so it may reflect a read error. V gene TRBV7-9 combines with J gene TRBJ2-3; TRBD2 matches at 13 bases. The CDR3 loop spans 14 amino acids. Germline V gives CDR1 SEHNR, CDR2 FQNEAQ (reference sequence). CDR3 in amino acids: CATSFPSRLAGGYF. CDR3 sequence (DNA): TGTGCCACCAGCTTCCCCAGTAGACTAGCGGGAGGATATTTT.

This clone appeared a few times. The chain combines TRBV19 with TRBJ2-1, with TRBD2 matching over 7 bases. Germline V gives CDR1 LNHDA, CDR2 SQIVND (reference sequence). V trimming: 7 bases; J trimming: 9 bases; junction bases outside the gene matches: 3. The CDR3 is 11 amino acids. CDR3 nucleotide sequence: TGTGCCAGTAAAAGGGAGGGTGAGCAGTTCTTC. Residues: CASKREGEQFF.

This clone was detected only once. The V gene is TRBV7-2, the J gene TRBJ1-1, with unresolved D. V lost 1 base, J lost 7 bases, and 10 bases lay in between. Germline CDR1 is SGHTA and CDR2 is FQGNSA. This CDR3 region has 13 residues. This CDR3 is CASSLDGQLEAFF. For the CDR3, the DNA is TGTGCCAGCAGCTTAGATGGGCAGCTTGAAGCTTTCTTT.

A single count supports this clone. The chain has TRBV2 and TRBJ1-5, with TRBD1 as a possible D gene (5 bases). The CDR3 runs 14 residues. The ends were cut back, 5 bases at V and 5 bases at J, with 13 bases in the middle. Germline CDR1 SNHLY, CDR2 FYNNEI. The CDR3 region has the DNA TGTGCCAGCAGTTCCCAGGGTCTGGATCAGCCCCAGCATTTT. It codes for CASSSQGLDQPQHF.

Concerning this clone: The germline gene is not matched at one end of the junction; a read error may be the cause. The gene calls are TRBV27 and TRBJ2-4; TRBD2 might be the D (5 bases). This CDR3 region has 16 residues. CDR1 is MNHEY and CDR2 is SMNVEV in the germline V gene (reference sequence). The CDR3: CASSLSGKLAKNSQYF. The DNA for the CDR3 is TGTGCCAGCAGTTTATCAGGGAAGCTAGCCAAAAACAGTCAGTACTTC.

This clone was detected only a few times. The chain joins TRBV5-4 to TRBJ2-2; 7 bases map to TRBD2. This CDR3 region has 16 residues. The V gene end was trimmed by 3 bases and the J gene end by 4 bases; junction bases not matched to a gene: 9. The germline gives CDR1 SGHNT, CDR2 YYREEE (reference sequence). The CDR3 here is CASSSGGGPSTGELFF. CDR3 nucleotide sequence: TGTGCCAGCAGCTCTGGGGGAGGGCCGTCCACCGGGGAGCTGTTTTTT.

This clone occurred once. The chain couples TRBV5-4 to TRBJ2-5, with TRBD2 matching over 9 bases. The junction had 6 bases not matched to a gene; V was cut back by 4 bases and J by 2 bases. CDR3 length: 15 amino acids. Germline V gives CDR1 SGHNT, CDR2 YYREEE (reference sequence). The CDR3 is CASSPLAGAQETQYF. CDR3 nucleotide sequence: TGTGCCAGCAGCCCTTTAGCGGGGGCGCAAGAGACCCAGTACTTC.

The gene calls are TRBV19 and TRBJ1-2, with D possibly being TRBD1 (6 bases). The germline V gene encodes CDR1 LNHDA and CDR2 SQIVND (reference sequence). The CDR3 spans 14 residues. V lost 4 bases and J 7 bases, leaving 16 bases between the germline ends. The CDR3 is CASSKLQGHVGYTF. CDR3 nucleotide sequence: TGTGCCAGTAGTAAGTTGCAGGGACACGTTGGCTACACCTTC. The full variable domain, in which reference TRBV19 and TRBJ1-2 provide the parts outside the CDR3, is DGGITQSPKYLFRKEGQNVTLSCEQNLNHDAMYWYRQDPGQGLRLIYYSQIVNDFQKGDIAEGYSVSREKKESFPLTVTSAQKNPTAFYLCASSKLQGHVGYTFGSGTRLTVV.

The chain employs TRBV6-4 and TRBJ1-2; D uncertain. V was pared by 6 bases and J by 0 bases, with 11 bases between. The CDR3 runs 14 residues. Germline V gene lookup returns CDR1 MRHNA and CDR2 SNTAGT. Here the CDR3 reads CASSPSEANYGYTF. For the CDR3, the DNA is TGTGCCAGCAGCCCCAGCGAAGCTAACTATGGCTACACCTTC.

This clone appeared a single time. V and J are TRBV7-3 and TRBJ2-1, with 8 bases fitting TRBD2. CDR1 and CDR2 (germline): SGHTA, FQGTGA. The junction had 10 bases not matched to a gene; V was cut back by 6 bases and J by 6 bases. This CDR3 region has 15 residues. CDR3 DNA: TGTGCCAGCAGTCATCTGACTAGCGTGTCCAATGAGCAGTTCTTC. This sequence encodes CASSHLTSVSNEQFF.

The chain links TRBV7-2 to TRBJ2-1; the D gene is possibly TRBD2 (5 bases). Deletions cut 8 bases from V and 5 bases from J, with 13 bases between. The CDR3 totals 13 residues. Looked up from germline, CDR1 is SGHTA and CDR2 is FQGNSA. CDR3: CASSRGLDNEQFF. The CDR3, as DNA: TGTGCCAGCTCCAGAGGGCTGGACAATGAGCAGTTCTTC. The whole variable domain, remainder taken from reference TRBV7-2 and TRBJ2-1, is GAGVSQSPSNKVTEKGKDVELRCDPISGHTALYWYRQSLGQGLEFLIYFQGNSAPDKSGLPSDRFSAERTGGSVSTLTIQRTQQEDSAVYLCASSRGLDNEQFFGPGTRLTVL.